Below are 26 T cell receptor beta chains sequenced from a single sample in a study of blood T cell repertoires in COVID-19. Libraries were prepared by immunoSEQ multiplex PCR; TCRdb keeps only in-frame clonotypes and omits some of them. The sample includes roughly 120,000 clones, roughly 80% of them seen just once. Sequencing was carried out using peripheral blood. The receptors here all came from a man older than 75 with COVID-19, enrolled during active disease.

This chain connects TRBV5-1 to TRBJ2-3, with 7 bases identical to TRBD2. CDR1 and CDR2 from the germline V gene are SGHRS and YFSETQ. The CDR3 totals 13 residues. J lost 4 bases, V lost 4 bases, and 3 bases had no gene match. CDR3 sequence reads: CASSPSGADTQYF. For the CDR3, the DNA is TGCGCCAGCAGCCCGAGCGGGGCAGATACGCAGTATTTT.

The genes are TRBV10-2 and TRBJ2-1; tentative D call: TRBD2 (7 bases). This CDR3 has 11 amino acids. The germline gives CDR1 WSHSY, CDR2 SAAADI. Deletions cut 8 bases from V and 8 bases from J, with 10 bases between. The CDR3 loop reads CASGGGYEQFF. The CDR3 nucleotides read TGCGCCAGCGGGGGGGGCTATGAGCAGTTCTTC.

The genes are TRBV2 and TRBJ2-3; D perhaps matches TRBD2 (5 bases). Trimming removed 6 bases from V and 4 bases from J, with 20 bases in between. Germline values: CDR1 SNHLY, CDR2 FYNNEI. The CDR3 is 16 residues long. This CDR3 reads CASSQRRATFSDTQYF. In DNA, the CDR3 is TGTGCCAGCAGCCAAAGGCGGGCCACATTCTCAGATACGCAGTATTTT.

The chain recombines TRBV5-1 with TRBJ1-2, with D perhaps matching TRBD1 (5 bases). The CDR3 covers 15 residues. Germline-derived CDR1 and CDR2 are SGHRS and YFSETQ. The V and J ends lost 4 bases and 4 bases respectively, with 17 bases between them. CDR3 in amino acids: CASSPTPGAVYGYTF. The CDR3 DNA reads TGCGCCAGCAGCCCCACCCCTGGGGCAGTCTATGGCTACACCTTC. The whole variable domain, filled in from reference TRBV5-1 and TRBJ1-2, reads KAGVTQTPRYLIKTRGQQVTLSCSPISGHRSVSWYQQTPGQGLQFLFEYFSETQRNKGNFPGRFSGRQFSNSRSEMNVSTLELGDSALYLCASSPTPGAVYGYTFGSGTRLTVV.

The chain is built from TRBV25-1 and TRBJ2-3; D may be TRBD2 (5 bases). With 3 bases removed from V and 0 bases from J, the gap between germline ends came to 10 bases. The CDR3 is made up of 15 amino acids. From germline, CDR1 is MGHDK and CDR2 SYGVNS. CDR3 DNA sequence: TGTGCCAGCAGTGAGGCGGGCGCGAGCACAGATACGCAGTATTTT. Translated: CASSEAGASTDTQYF.

This chain links TRBV10-3 with TRBJ1-3; 9 bases align to TRBD1. V shed 6 bases, J shed 2 bases, and the junction held 5 bases outside the gene matches. Germline V gene data show CDR1 as ENHRY and CDR2 as SYGVKD. This CDR3 comprises 15 residues. CDR3 in DNA: TGTGCCATCAGCGCCGGACAGGGGACTGGAAACACCATATATTTT. This encodes CAISAGQGTGNTIYF.

The V gene is TRBV28, the J gene TRBJ2-7; maybe TRBD2 (5 bases). There are 16 residues in the CDR3. Germline V gives CDR1 MDHEN, CDR2 SYDVKM. Trimming cost V 3 bases and J 2 bases, with 17 bases left between them. CDR3 in DNA: TGTGCCAGCAGTTTGGGCGGGCCGGTTTTTACCTACGAGCAGTACTTC. Protein sequence: CASSLGGPVFTYEQYF.

The CDR3 DNA follows: TGTGCCAGTAGTTTGGTACAGGCCCGTATAATCAATCAGCCCCAGCATTTT. Translation: CASSLVQARIINQPQHF. The rearrangement joins TRBV19 to TRBJ1-5; maybe TRBD1 (5 bases). Germline loops: CDR1 LNHDA, CDR2 SQIVND (reference sequence). CDR3 length: 17 amino acids. The V end was cut by 5 bases, the J end by 3 bases, with 20 bases between.

This clone was seen a handful of times. This chain connects TRBV28 to TRBJ2-7; D is unclear. This CDR3 comprises 11 residues. In germline, CDR1 is MDHEN, CDR2 SYDVKM. V was clipped by 4 bases and J by 6 bases, with 7 bases between them. The CDR3 region is CASSYYFEQYF. Written as DNA, the CDR3 is TGTGCCAGCAGTTATTATTTCGAGCAGTACTTC. The complete variable domain, with remaining parts taken from reference TRBV28 and TRBJ2-7, reads DVKVTQSSRYLVKRTGEKVFLECVQDMDHENMFWYRQDPGLGLRLIYFSYDVKMKEKGDIPEGYSVSREKKERFSLILESASTNQTSMYLCASSYYFEQYFGPGTRLTVT.

The J gene is TRBJ2-2, the V gene TRBV29-1; D not resolved. V lost 4 bases, J lost 6 bases, and 9 bases lay in between. The CDR3 is 12 amino acids. Germline CDR1 is SQVTM and CDR2 is ANQGSEA. The CDR3 loop reads CSVAQMAGELFF. For the CDR3, the DNA is TGCAGCGTTGCCCAGATGGCCGGGGAGCTGTTTTTT.

The chain employs TRBV12-3 or TRBV12-4 and TRBJ2-7; D is uncertain. The CDR3 consists of 13 residues. V lost 5 bases and J lost 7, with 15 bases in between. The DNA of the CDR3 is TGTGCCAGCAGTCCCGCGAGTTTAGAGGAGCAGTACTTC. Translating gives CASSPASLEEQYF.

This clone showed up just once. CDR3 loop: CASSSQGNGANVLTF. The CDR3 bases are TGTGCCAGCAGTTCCCAGGGTAATGGGGCCAACGTCCTGACTTTC. The chain joins TRBV28 to TRBJ2-6; D may be TRBD1 (5 bases). Looked up from germline, CDR1 is MDHEN and CDR2 is SYDVKM. The CDR3 contains 15 residues. Trimming took 4 bases from V and 3 from J, leaving 10 bases between them.

J is TRBJ1-5 and V is TRBV7-2; 9 positions match TRBD1. CDR3 length equals 15 residues. V lost 4 bases to trimming and J lost 4 bases; unmatched junction nucleotides: 5. Germline V gene sequence: CDR1 SGHTA, CDR2 FQGNSA. The CDR3 loop reads CASSWGQGLNQPQHF. In nucleotides, the CDR3 is TGTGCCAGCAGCTGGGGACAGGGATTGAATCAGCCCCAGCATTTT. The variable domain in full, with the rest retrieved from reference TRBV7-2 and TRBJ1-5, is GAGVSQSPSNKVTEKGKDVELRCDPISGHTALYWYRQSLGQGLEFLIYFQGNSAPDKSGLPSDRFSAERTGGSVSTLTIQRTQQEDSAVYLCASSWGQGLNQPQHFGDGTRLSIL.

This sequence joins TRBV25-1 and TRBJ1-4; D is ambiguous. The CDR3 extends over 15 amino acids. Trimming cost V 0 bases and J 4 bases, with 9 bases left between them. CDR1 MGHDK and CDR2 SYGVNS come from the germline V gene. CDR3 amino acids: CASSEYRRNNEKLFF. In DNA, the CDR3 is TGTGCCAGCAGTGAATATCGGCGGAATAATGAAAAACTGTTTTTT. Filled out from reference TRBV25-1 and TRBJ1-4, the complete variable domain reads EADIYQTPRYLVIGTGKKITLECSQTMGHDKMYWYQQDPGMELHLIHYSYGVNSTEKGDLSSESTVSRIRTEHFPLTLESARPSHTSQYLCASSEYRRNNEKLFFGSGTQLSVL.

This clone was counted a single time. This chain links TRBV7-9 with TRBJ2-7; the D is unclear. V lost 0 bases and J lost 2, with 8 bases in between. CDR3 length: 14 residues. CDR1 is SEHNR and CDR2 is FQNEAQ in the germline V gene (reference sequence). The CDR3 DNA reads as TGTGCCAGCAGCTTAGCGTTGGGCGCCTACGAGCAGTACTTC. Translated, it gives CASSLALGAYEQYF.

The V gene is TRBV2, the J gene TRBJ2-2; D call uncertain. V dropped 5 bases and J dropped 2 bases, with 9 bases sitting between them. Germline CDR1 is SNHLY and CDR2 is FYNNEI. The CDR3 has 14 amino acids. The CDR3 nucleotides read TGTGCCAGCAGTTTCGGAGTAAACACCGGGGAGCTGTTTTTT. Encoded protein: CASSFGVNTGELFF.

This chain joins TRBV21-1 and TRBJ2-7; the table's TRBD1 call for D was not verified on the DNA. TRBV21-1 is recorded as a pseudogene. The length of the CDR3 is 15 residues. The CDR3 DNA reads as TGTGCCAGCAGCACGACGGGACAGGTGGACTACGAGCAGTACTTC. It specifies CASSTTGQVDYEQYF.

V gene TRBV4-1 combines with J gene TRBJ2-1; D unclear. Trimming removed 0 bases from V and 0 bases from J, with 12 bases in between. This CDR3 is 17 amino acids long. Germline V CDR1 and CDR2: MGHRA, YSYEKL. Written as DNA, the CDR3 is TGCGCCAGCAGCCAAGATCCCCTCGAGAGCTCCTACAATGAGCAGTTCTTC. It is translated as CASSQDPLESSYNEQFF.

This clone has only a few counts. V gene TRBV5-1 combines with J gene TRBJ2-3; 7 bases agree with TRBD2. Germline trimming cut 4 bases from V and 4 bases from J; bases unmatched to any gene: 6. The germline CDR1 and CDR2 sequences are SGHRS and YFSETQ. This CDR3 comprises 14 residues. CDR3: CASSQGGRADTQYF. DNA for the CDR3: TGCGCCAGCAGCCAAGGAGGGAGGGCAGATACGCAGTATTTT.

The chain joins TRBV29-1 to TRBJ2-1; D is uncertain. The CDR3 has 11 residues. The germline CDR1 and CDR2 sequences are SQVTM and ANQGSEA. Trimming pared 4 bases from V and 3 bases from J, leaving 4 bases between. The CDR3 coding sequence is TGCAGCGTTGTTAACTACAATGAGCAGTTCTTC. Protein sequence: CSVVNYNEQFF.

The chain joins TRBV9 to TRBJ2-2, with TRBD2 identical over 8 bases. The J segment lost 0 bases and the V segment lost 0 bases, leaving 1 base of the junction unmatched. The CDR3 runs 16 residues. CDR1 and CDR2 (germline): SGDLS, YYNGEE. Here the CDR3 DNA reads TGTGCCAGCAGCGTAGGACTAGCGACGAACACCGGGGAGCTGTTTTTT. This gives the protein CASSVGLATNTGELFF.

The gene calls are TRBV15 and TRBJ2-7; TRBD2 matches at 11 bases. Trimming removed 5 bases from V and 3 bases from J; junction bases left unmatched: 15. The CDR3 consists of 18 residues. The germline CDR1 and CDR2 sequences are LNHNV and YYDKDF (reference sequence). The DNA of the CDR3 is TGTGCCACCAGCCCCGGGTACTTGGCGACTAGCGGGAACTACGAGCAGTACTTC. Residues: CATSPGYLATSGNYEQYF.

The V and J genes are TRBV7-8 and TRBJ2-1; TRBD2 might be the D (5 bases). CDR1 is SGHVS, CDR2 FQNEAQ, per germline. Trimming cost V 3 bases and J 10 bases, with 13 bases left between them. This CDR3 is 13 amino acids long. CDR3 residues: CASSFLPGGEQFF. As DNA, the CDR3 is TGTGCCAGCAGCTTCCTGCCAGGAGGCGAGCAGTTCTTC.

The rearrangement joins TRBV12-3 or TRBV12-4 to TRBJ1-1; TRBD1 might be the D (6 bases). This CDR3 region has 13 residues. Between the trimmed V and J ends, which lost 5 bases and 4 bases, there was a span of 11 bases. The chain's CDR3 is CASSHRDTTEAFF. The CDR3 DNA follows: TGTGCCAGCAGTCACCGGGACACCACTGAAGCTTTCTTT.

This clone has ten or more counts. The V gene is TRBV7-6, the J gene TRBJ2-7, with D uncertain. The germline V gene has CDR1 SGHVS and CDR2 FNYEAQ. The V gene lost 0 bases and the J gene lost 3 bases, with 6 bases spanning the gap. CDR3 length: 13 residues. CDR3 amino acids: CASSLAENYEQYF. DNA for the CDR3: TGTGCCAGCAGCTTAGCAGAGAACTACGAGCAGTACTTC.

The chain carries TRBV28 and TRBJ1-1, with unresolved D. The CDR3 runs 14 residues. Germline V gives CDR1 MDHEN, CDR2 SYDVKM. Trimming removed 7 bases from V and 1 base from J, with 13 bases in between. The CDR3 loop reads CASTDSHRNTEAFF. In DNA, the CDR3 is TGTGCCAGCACCGACTCCCATAGGAACACTGAAGCTTTCTTT.